This TCR beta chain was profiled in a study of shared clonotypes between healthy human individuals (TCRdb year 2020). Turning to the overall study: The cohort comprised a couple of women and a few men aged 18 to 49 years. Blood TCR repertoires of about five healthy adults were deeply sequenced to estimate repertoire size and the extent of clonotype sharing between individuals. Libraries were prepared and TCR repertoires were sequenced by different laboratories using diverse techniques, in order to increase sequencing depth and limit assay-specific biases. Leukapheresis yielded between about 0.94 and 8.9 billion PBMCs per donor. Per donor, three plates each were used for CD4 naive and CD4 memory, two for CD8 naive, and one for CD8 memory.

TCR CDR3 regions were amplified from genomic DNA by multiplex PCR using the deep immunoSEQ assay. Extracted genomic DNA from each cell subset was distributed evenly across all wells of several immunoSEQ 96-well plates, and each plate was treated as a replicate. For sorted subsets, approximately 200 ng of genomic DNA, equivalent to some 33,000 T cell genomes, went into each replicate PCR. Purified libraries were quantified with a Qubit 3.0 fluorometer, sized on a Bioanalyzer 2100, and re-quantified with the KAPA Library Quantification kit. Every immunoSEQ 96-well plate was sequenced on a separate single-read 150-cycle Illumina NextSeq 550 flow cell. As for the original processing: The immunoSEQ output contained only junctional sequences without quality scores, so filtering could not match that applied to full-length reads. To assign V/J genes and CDR3, sequences were annotated using PyIR, a Python wrapper for IgBLAST v1.9, with IMGT germline references. Reads with weak V/J assignments (E-value above 1e-6), missing CDR3, stop codons, out-of-frame junctions, or ambiguous translated residues were removed. V3J clonotypes were defined as sequences sharing an identical inferred V gene, J gene, and CDR3 amino acid sequence. The percentage overlap between two repertoires was calculated by dividing the number of shared unique clonotypes by the size of the smaller repertoire. RTK rarefaction, the Chao1 estimator, and Recon v2.1 estimates of unobserved clonotypes were used to assess repertoire richness. OLGA was used to compute generation probabilities for all TCRbeta clonotypes that the gDNA method yielded from a few donors. In TCRdb, the immuneACCESS table is reduced to in-frame sequences with V and J assigned. These tables do not hold every clone; where another copy was compared, an unresolved V gene accounts for under half, and the others remain unexplained. That table gives V, J and clone size, and the DNA gave D and trimming. Recorded for this sample are around 700,000 clones; just over 90% of them occurred a single time. Of the sample, about 24% is held by the ten largest clones.

CD8 naive samples were CD45RO-negative cells positively selected for CCR7, giving a CD45RA+CCR7+ population that excluded TemRA cells. Donors were healthy HIV-negative adults with no recently reported acute infections or vaccinations. Every donor was a Caucasian adult living in Nashville, Tennessee, USA. Blood was collected by leukapheresis, and PBMCs were isolated by Ficoll-Histopaque density gradient centrifugation and then cryopreserved in liquid nitrogen vapor phase. Analytical flow cytometry was used to check the purity and quantity of every magnetically sorted T cell population. Genomic DNA was isolated from each sorted fraction and quantified by UV absorbance on a Nanodrop 2000c. General findings and caveats noted by the study authors: Across a handful of donors, approximately 4.9% of naive CD4, roughly 3.5% of naive CD8, roughly 2.2% of memory CD4, and approximately 0.4% of memory CD8 clonotypes were shared. Sampling was limited to blood, and TCR repertoires in tissue likely differ from TCR repertoires in blood. Pairwise subsampling led to the expectation that sequencing depth would affect the degree of clonotype sharing among donors. Naive subsets generally had larger estimated clonotype richness than memory subsets. Compared with non-shared clonotypes, the clonotypes found in all four sorted-subset donors had higher generation probabilities. The genetic and exposure-history diversity represented was limited by the small number of donors. Incomplete sequencing was indicated by rarefaction of sorted-subset datasets, despite the large sequencing depth.

Comment on this clone: The antigen it binds to is not known. Per-base quality was not reported, and no clone a single base away is much larger than it. The same CDR3 can be traced to other DNA sequences in this sample.

This receptor was identified in a man between 25 and 39 years old in good health. Sequencing was performed on naive CD8+ T cells sorted from blood. The cell subset or site label on this specimen signifies: CD45RA+CCR7+.

The DNA is as follows: TGTGCCAGCAGTTTTAACAGCTACGAGCAGTACTTC. Its translation reads: CASSFNSYEQYF. The chain joins TRBV28 to TRBJ2-7, with an unclear D gene assignment. V sheds 3 bases and J sheds 3 bases, leaving 6 bases between their ends. From its cysteine to its phenylalanine, the CDR3 spans 12 amino acids. Here the CDR3 DNA is all that survives: 36 bases in frame from base 1. For CDR1 and CDR2, the germline V gene lists MDHEN and SYDVKM.